The 7 T cell receptor beta chains below all came from one sample that was sequenced in a study of OX40 agonist ivuxolimab in advanced cancers. TCRdb keeps only in-frame clones here, not all; method: immunoSEQ multiplex PCR. The table has approximately 60,000 clones, 92% seen once. Here the sequenced sample was CD4+ or CD8+ T cells sorted from blood, taken in a trial of the OX40 agonist ivuxolimab. The receptor source for this set is an adult with an advanced solid tumor such as melanoma, head and neck, liver or kidney cancer.

The rearrangement links TRBV19 to TRBJ2-7; 7 nucleotides line up with TRBD1. Trimming removed 6 bases from V and 1 base from J; junction bases left unmatched: 3. The CDR3 runs to 13 residues. Germline loops: CDR1 LNHDA, CDR2 SQIVND (reference sequence). CDR3: CASRTGQSYEQYF. CDR3 in DNA: TGTGCCAGTAGGACGGGACAGTCCTACGAGCAGTACTTC.

The V gene is TRBV6-1, the J gene TRBJ2-1; no firm D call. The CDR3 runs to 11 residues. The ends were cut back, 4 bases at V and 10 bases at J, with 8 bases in the middle. Germline V lookup: CDR1 MNHNS, CDR2 SASEGT. The CDR3 sequence is CASSVRNEQFF. The CDR3 DNA follows: TGTGCCAGCAGTGTTCGCAACGAGCAGTTCTTC.

This chain joins TRBV30 and TRBJ2-5; TRBD2 agrees at 10 bases. J gave up 7 bases and V 3 bases, and 11 bases lay outside the gene matches. The CDR3 covers 15 residues. CDR1 is GTSNPN and CDR2 is SVGIG in the germline V gene (reference sequence). The CDR3 protein is CAWRPSGGVRWTQYF. CDR3 in DNA: TGTGCCTGGAGACCTAGCGGGGGCGTTCGGTGGACCCAGTACTTC.

The chain couples TRBV18 to TRBJ2-7, with TRBD1 as a possible D gene (6 bases). Trimming cost V 1 base and J 4 bases, with 11 bases left between them. CDR3 length: 14 residues. Germline-derived CDR1 and CDR2 are KGHSH and LQKENI. The CDR3 protein is CASSPQSQGYEQYF. CDR3 coding DNA: TGTGCCAGCTCACCACAGTCACAGGGATACGAGCAGTACTTC.

The rearrangement links TRBV2 to TRBJ1-5, with TRBD1 identical over 8 bases. Germline CDR1 is SNHLY and CDR2 is FYNNEI. This CDR3 has 14 amino acids. V trimming: 6 bases; J trimming: 3 bases; junction bases outside the gene matches: 4. CDR3 DNA: TGTGCCAGCAGCCGGGGACAGGCCAATCAGCCCCAGCATTTT. Protein: CASSRGQANQPQHF.

This chain links TRBV7-6 with TRBJ2-5, with 7 bases fitting TRBD1. The CDR3 runs 16 residues. The V gene end was trimmed by 0 bases and the J gene end by 5 bases; junction bases not matched to a gene: 9. Looked up from germline, CDR1 is SGHVS and CDR2 is FNYEAQ. CDR3 loop: CASSLATAGGGETQYF. CDR3 bases: TGTGCCAGCAGCTTAGCAACCGCAGGGGGTGGGGAGACCCAGTACTTC.

This chain uses TRBV7-9 with TRBJ2-7; the D gene is possibly TRBD2 (6 bases). V gave up 1 base and J gave up 2 bases, with 9 bases separating them. The CDR3 runs 14 residues. Germline assignment: CDR1 SEHNR and CDR2 FQNEAQ (reference sequence). This CDR3 reads CASSLGGKTYEQYF. As DNA, the CDR3 is TGTGCCAGCAGCTTAGGCGGGAAGACCTACGAGCAGTACTTC.